The 14 T cell receptor beta chains presented below share a single source sample, sequenced in a study of blood T cell repertoires in COVID-19. TCRdb keeps only in-frame clones here, not all; method: immunoSEQ multiplex PCR. The sample holds approximately 280,000 clones, around nine tenths seen once. Sequenced input: peripheral blood. The receptors originated from a woman aged 30 to 39 with COVID-19, enrolled during active disease.

There are a few counts of this clone. CDR3 sequence (DNA): TGTGCCAGCAGTTATACAGGGTACCCTGAAGCTTTCTTT. Residues: CASSYTGYPEAFF. The V and J genes are TRBV27 and TRBJ1-1; possible D gene TRBD1, 6 bases. The CDR3 sequence is 13 residues long. V lost 4 bases and J lost 6, with 12 bases in between. Germline lookup yields CDR1 MNHEY and CDR2 SMNVEV (reference sequence).

The rearrangement joins TRBV6-5 to TRBJ2-2; a weak D match, TRBD1 (6 bases). The germline gives CDR1 MNHEY, CDR2 SVGAGI. This CDR3 is 15 amino acids long. V was trimmed by 6 bases and J by 0 bases, leaving 11 bases between them. CDR3 region: CASRKDRANTGELFF. CDR3 nucleotides: TGTGCCAGCAGAAAGGACAGAGCGAACACCGGGGAGCTGTTTTTT.

DNA of the CDR3: TGCAGTGCCAGGGCTGGAAACACCATATATTTT. Translation: CSARAGNTIYF. The chain couples TRBV20-1 to TRBJ1-3; weak D call: TRBD1 (5 bases). In germline, CDR1 is DFQATT, CDR2 SNEGSKA (reference sequence). Trimming took off 6 bases at V and 2 bases at J, with 5 bases between the two ends. The length of the CDR3 is 11 residues.

The genes are TRBV2 and TRBJ1-5; the D is unclear. The CDR3 runs 12 residues. From germline, CDR1 is SNHLY and CDR2 FYNNEI. The V end lost 5 bases, the J end lost 12 bases, and 14 bases lay between the germline ends. This chain's CDR3 is CASSPLVGVQHF. CDR3 nucleotide sequence: TGTGCCAGCAGTCCTTTGGTGGGCGTCCAGCATTTT.

The chain has TRBV3-1 (or the pseudogene TRBV3-2) and TRBJ2-3; D possibly corresponds to TRBD2 (5 bases). Trimming stripped 4 bases from V and 1 base from J, with 9 bases between. The CDR3 contains 14 residues. Germline V gene lookup returns CDR1 LGHDT and CDR2 YNNKEL (reference sequence). In DNA, the CDR3 is TGTGCCAGCAGCCCCTATAGCGGCACAGATACGCAGTATTTT. It is translated as CASSPYSGTDTQYF.

The chain carries TRBV10-3 and TRBJ2-7; the match to TRBD1 covers 7 bases. Trimming at V came to 2 bases and at J to 3 bases, leaving 4 bases not matched to a gene. Looked up from germline, CDR1 is ENHRY and CDR2 is SYGVKD. CDR3 size: 14 residues. CDR3: CAISERGQNYEQYF. DNA for the CDR3: TGTGCCATCAGTGAGCGGGGACAGAACTACGAGCAGTACTTC.

This sequence joins TRBV30 and TRBJ1-3, with TRBD1 as a possible D gene (5 bases). Trimming took off 6 bases at V and 4 bases at J, with 10 bases between the two ends. Germline loops: CDR1 GTSNPN, CDR2 SVGIG (reference sequence). The CDR3 sequence is 12 residues long. The chain's CDR3 is CACPGGGNTIYF. CDR3 bases: TGTGCCTGCCCTGGGGGGGGAAACACCATATATTTT.

This chain connects TRBV5-1 to TRBJ2-2, with 9 positions matching TRBD1. This CDR3 is 14 amino acids long. From germline, CDR1 is SGHRS and CDR2 YFSETQ. Trimming removed 5 bases from V and 5 bases from J; junction bases left unmatched: 4. The CDR3 spells CASRVGQGTGELFF. DNA of the CDR3: TGCGCCAGCAGAGTTGGACAGGGGACCGGGGAGCTGTTTTTT. Together with reference TRBV5-1 and TRBJ2-2, the CDR3 gives the full variable domain: KAGVTQTPRYLIKTRGQQVTLSCSPISGHRSVSWYQQTPGQGLQFLFEYFSETQRNKGNFPGRFSGRQFSNSRSEMNVSTLELGDSALYLCASRVGQGTGELFFGEGSRLTVL.

The rearrangement links TRBV5-1 to TRBJ1-3; D unresolved. CDR3 length: 16 amino acids. Germline CDR1 and CDR2: SGHRS and YFSETQ. Between the trimmed V and J ends, which lost 0 bases and 4 bases, there was a span of 14 bases. CDR3 residues: CASSLAGERSGNTIYF. CDR3 in DNA: TGCGCCAGCAGCTTGGCCGGTGAACGGAGCGGAAACACCATATATTTT.

The genes are TRBV7-6 and TRBJ2-1, with 16 bases fitting TRBD2. Looked up from germline, CDR1 is SGHVS and CDR2 is FNYEAQ. The CDR3 has 15 amino acids. Trimming took 5 bases from V and 8 from J; bases not matched to a gene: 3. The CDR3 DNA reads TGTGCCAGCAGCGAGGGACTAGCGGGAGGGGATGAGCAGTTCTTC. As protein: CASSEGLAGGDEQFF.

The gene calls are TRBV20-1 and TRBJ2-1; 9 bases agree with TRBD2. The CDR3 runs to 15 residues. Germline V lookup: CDR1 DFQATT, CDR2 SNEGSKA (reference sequence). V dropped 3 bases and J dropped 8; count of bases not matched to a gene: 11. Written as DNA, the CDR3 is TGCAGTGCTAGTTTCCACGCGGGAGGGCCGTATGAGCAGTTCTTC. It specifies CSASFHAGGPYEQFF.

The rearrangement joins TRBV9 to TRBJ2-7; 11 bases line up with TRBD2. The CDR3 sequence is 17 residues long. Germline CDR1 and CDR2: SGDLS and YYNGEE. V was clipped by 4 bases and J by 4 bases; unmatched bases: 13. The CDR3, as DNA: TGTGCCAGCAGCCCCCGATCCCCCGGGACTAGCGGATACGAGCAGTACTTC. Its protein is CASSPRSPGTSGYEQYF.

The genes are TRBV7-2 and TRBJ2-7; D ambiguous. Per the germline V gene, CDR1 is SGHTA and CDR2 is FQGNSA. V gave up 5 bases and J gave up 0 bases, with 11 bases separating them. The CDR3 sequence is 14 residues long. Here the CDR3 DNA reads TGTGCCAGCAGCCTGCCTTTTAGCTCCTACGAGCAGTACTTC. This translates into CASSLPFSSYEQYF.

The chain's CDR3 is CASSRPPRDRGQDTQYF. Written as DNA, the CDR3 is TGTGCCAGTAGTAGGCCCCCCCGGGACAGGGGGCAAGATACGCAGTATTTT. The chain is built from TRBV19 and TRBJ2-3, with 12 bases fitting TRBD1. Germline trimming cut 4 bases from V and 5 bases from J; bases unmatched to any gene: 10. Germline CDR1 is LNHDA and CDR2 is SQIVND (reference sequence). This CDR3 region has 17 residues.